This T cell receptor beta chain was recorded in a study of blood T cell repertoires in COVID-19. Study context: Sample material is recorded as cDNA or gDNA derived from T cells, B-cell-depleted T cells, or PBMCs.

All enrollees were roughly 18 to 100 years old and from about 25 US areas. Germline CDR1 and CDR2: MNHNS and SASEGT. The CDR3 loop spans 18 amino acids. V shed 3 bases and J shed 2 bases, with 19 bases lying between them. The method was immunoSEQ multiplex PCR; TCRdb's version includes in-frame clones alone and lacks a portion of them. The sample records a few hundred thousand clones, 87% being singletons. The sample consisted of PBMCs or T cells enriched from blood (not recorded which). The chain carries TRBV6-1 and TRBJ1-4; a possible D gene is TRBD1 (6 bases). This clonotype originated in a woman aged 25 to 39 who had recovered from COVID-19. CDR3 amino acids: CASSEGNRARRTNEKLFF. CDR3 sequence (DNA): TGTGCCAGCAGTGAGGGAAACAGGGCGCGGCGCACTAATGAAAAACTGTTTTTT.